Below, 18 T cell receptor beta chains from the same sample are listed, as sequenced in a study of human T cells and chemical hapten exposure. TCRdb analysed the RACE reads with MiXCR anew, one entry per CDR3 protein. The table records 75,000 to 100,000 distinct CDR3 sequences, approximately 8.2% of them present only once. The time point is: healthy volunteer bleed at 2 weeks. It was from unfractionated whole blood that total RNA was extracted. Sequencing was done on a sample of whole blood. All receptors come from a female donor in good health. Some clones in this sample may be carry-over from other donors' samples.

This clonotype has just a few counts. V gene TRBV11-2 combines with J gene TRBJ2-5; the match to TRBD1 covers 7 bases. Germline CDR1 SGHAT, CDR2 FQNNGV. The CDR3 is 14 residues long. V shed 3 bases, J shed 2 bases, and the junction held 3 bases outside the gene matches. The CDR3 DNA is TGTGCCAGCAGCTTGGGACAGCAGCAAGAGACCCAGTACTTC. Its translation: CASSLGQQQETQYF.

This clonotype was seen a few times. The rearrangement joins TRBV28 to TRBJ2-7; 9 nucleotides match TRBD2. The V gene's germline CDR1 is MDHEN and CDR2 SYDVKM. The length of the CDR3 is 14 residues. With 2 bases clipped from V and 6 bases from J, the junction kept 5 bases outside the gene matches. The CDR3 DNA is TGTGCCAGCAGTTTAGCTAGCGGGGCCCGCGAGCAGTACTTC. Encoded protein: CASSLASGAREQYF.

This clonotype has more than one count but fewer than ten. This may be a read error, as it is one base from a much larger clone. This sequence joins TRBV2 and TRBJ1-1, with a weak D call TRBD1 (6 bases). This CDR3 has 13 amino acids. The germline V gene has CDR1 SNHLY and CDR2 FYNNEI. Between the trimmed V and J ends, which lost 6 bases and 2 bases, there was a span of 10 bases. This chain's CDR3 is CASRLQGNTEAFF. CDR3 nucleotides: TGTGCCAGCAGGTTACAGGGAAACACTGAAGCTTTCTTT.

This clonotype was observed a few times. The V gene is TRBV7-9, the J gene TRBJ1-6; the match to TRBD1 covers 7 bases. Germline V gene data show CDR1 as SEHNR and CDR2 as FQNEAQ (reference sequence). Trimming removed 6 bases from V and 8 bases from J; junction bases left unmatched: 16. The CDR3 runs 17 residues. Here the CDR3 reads CASRPWVRTGVYSPLHF. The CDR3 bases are TGTGCCAGCAGGCCTTGGGTCCGGACAGGCGTATATTCACCCCTCCACTTT.

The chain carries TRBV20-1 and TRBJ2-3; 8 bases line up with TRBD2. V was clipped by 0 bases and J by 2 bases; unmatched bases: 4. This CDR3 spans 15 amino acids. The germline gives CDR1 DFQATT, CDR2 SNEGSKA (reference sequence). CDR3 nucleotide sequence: TGCAGTGCTAGAGACTTAGCGGGACCCACAGATACGCAGTATTTT. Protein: CSARDLAGPTDTQYF.

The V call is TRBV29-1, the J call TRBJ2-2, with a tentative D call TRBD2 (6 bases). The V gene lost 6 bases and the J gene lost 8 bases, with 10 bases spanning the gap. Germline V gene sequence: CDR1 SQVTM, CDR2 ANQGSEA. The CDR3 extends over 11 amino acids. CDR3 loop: CSVLLAGELFF. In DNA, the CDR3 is TGCAGCGTCCTTCTAGCGGGGGAGCTGTTTTTT.

CDR3 in amino acids: CSASTLGGYTF. CDR3 DNA: TGCAGTGCCTCAACACTGGGGGGCTACACCTTC. The gene calls are TRBV20-1 and TRBJ1-2, with D unresolved. Deletions cut 6 bases from V and 8 bases from J, with 13 bases between. This CDR3 is 11 amino acids long. From germline, CDR1 is DFQATT and CDR2 SNEGSKA (reference sequence).

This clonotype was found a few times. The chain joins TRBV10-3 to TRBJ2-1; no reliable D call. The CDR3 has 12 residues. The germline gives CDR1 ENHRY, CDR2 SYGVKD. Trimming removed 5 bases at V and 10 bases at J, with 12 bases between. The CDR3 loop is CAISQPMNEQFF. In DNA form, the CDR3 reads TGTGCCATCAGTCAGCCCATGAACGAGCAGTTCTTC.

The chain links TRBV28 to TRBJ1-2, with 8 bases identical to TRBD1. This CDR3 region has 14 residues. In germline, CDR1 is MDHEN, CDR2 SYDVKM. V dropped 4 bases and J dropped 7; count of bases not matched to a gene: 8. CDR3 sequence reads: CASSSGTGYSGYTF. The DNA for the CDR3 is TGTGCCAGCAGTTCCGGGACAGGTTATTCTGGCTACACCTTC.

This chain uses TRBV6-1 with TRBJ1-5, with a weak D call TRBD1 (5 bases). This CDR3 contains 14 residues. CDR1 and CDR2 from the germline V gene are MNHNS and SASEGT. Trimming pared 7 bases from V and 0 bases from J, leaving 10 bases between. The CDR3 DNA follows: TGTGCCAGCATTTACAGGAATAGCAATCAGCCCCAGCATTTT. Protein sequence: CASIYRNSNQPQHF.

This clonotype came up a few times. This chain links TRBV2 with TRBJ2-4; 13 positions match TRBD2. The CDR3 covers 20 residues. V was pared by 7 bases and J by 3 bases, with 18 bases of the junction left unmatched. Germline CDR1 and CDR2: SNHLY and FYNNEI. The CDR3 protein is CASNSGGLAGERRGKNIQYF. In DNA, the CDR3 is TGTGCCAGCAACTCCGGTGGACTAGCGGGAGAGAGGAGGGGCAAAAACATTCAGTACTTC.

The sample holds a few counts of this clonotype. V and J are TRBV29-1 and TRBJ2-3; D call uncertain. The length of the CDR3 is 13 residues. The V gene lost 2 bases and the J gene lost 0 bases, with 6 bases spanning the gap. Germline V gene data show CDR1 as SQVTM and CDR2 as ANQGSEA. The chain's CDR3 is CSVERSSTDTQYF. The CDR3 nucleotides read TGCAGCGTTGAAAGGTCTAGCACAGATACGCAGTATTTT.

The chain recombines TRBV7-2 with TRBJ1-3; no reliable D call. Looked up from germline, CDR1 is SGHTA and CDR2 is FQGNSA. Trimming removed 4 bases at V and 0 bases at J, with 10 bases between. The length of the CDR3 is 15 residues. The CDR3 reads CASSYGPISGNTIYF. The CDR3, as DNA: TGTGCCAGCAGCTATGGCCCTATCTCTGGAAACACCATATATTTT.

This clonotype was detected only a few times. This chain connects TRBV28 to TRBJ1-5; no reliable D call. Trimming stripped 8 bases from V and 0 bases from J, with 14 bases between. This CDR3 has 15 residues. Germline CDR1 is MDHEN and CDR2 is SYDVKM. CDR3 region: CASGTADYSNQPQHF. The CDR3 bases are TGTGCCAGCGGAACAGCGGACTATAGCAATCAGCCCCAGCATTTT.

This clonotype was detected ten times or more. The CDR3 DNA sequence: TGTGCCAGCAGTCTGGGACCGGACCTGGGCTCCTACGAGCAGTACTTC. Translation: CASSLGPDLGSYEQYF. J is TRBJ2-7 and V is TRBV27; D may match TRBD1 or TRBD2 (5 bases each). CDR1 and CDR2 (germline): MNHEY, SMNVEV (reference sequence). The V end lost 5 bases, the J end lost 0 bases, and 17 bases lay between the germline ends. The CDR3 consists of 16 residues.

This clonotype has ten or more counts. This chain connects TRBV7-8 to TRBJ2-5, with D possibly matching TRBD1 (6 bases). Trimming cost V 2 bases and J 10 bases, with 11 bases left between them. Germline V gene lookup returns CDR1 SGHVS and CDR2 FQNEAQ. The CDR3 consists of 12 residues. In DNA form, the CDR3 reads TGTGCCAGCAGCTTAAGACAGGAAGACCAGTACTTC. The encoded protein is CASSLRQEDQYF.

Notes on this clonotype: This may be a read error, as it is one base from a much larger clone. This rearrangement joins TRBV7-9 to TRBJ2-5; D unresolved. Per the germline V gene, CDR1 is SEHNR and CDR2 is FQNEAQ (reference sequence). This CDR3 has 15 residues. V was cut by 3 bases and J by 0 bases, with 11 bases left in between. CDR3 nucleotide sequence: TGTGCCAGCAGCTTGACACTCGGGTACCAAGAGACCCAGTACTTC. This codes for CASSLTLGYQETQYF.

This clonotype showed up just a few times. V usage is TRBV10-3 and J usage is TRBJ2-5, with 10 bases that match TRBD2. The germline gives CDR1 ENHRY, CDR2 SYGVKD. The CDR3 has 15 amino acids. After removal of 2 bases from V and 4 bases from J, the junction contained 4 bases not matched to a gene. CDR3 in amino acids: CAISESLAGAETQYF. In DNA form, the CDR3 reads TGTGCCATCAGTGAGAGTCTAGCGGGAGCAGAGACCCAGTACTTC.